Listed here are 9 T cell receptor beta chains from one sample, sequenced in a study of radiation and T cells in renal cell carcinoma. The data were produced by immunoSEQ multiplex PCR, yet TCRdb's version contains in-frame clones alone and is incomplete. The sample lists about 91,000 clones; approximately 83% were seen once. The time point: baseline pretreatment blood. Treatment here: 15 Gy SBRT to primary tumor, nephrectomy 4 weeks later. The sample was blood, taken from a patient whose treatment included radiotherapy and nephrectomy. All receptors derive from a man aged 55 to 69 with renal cell carcinoma.

J is TRBJ2-7 and V is TRBV4-2, with D tentatively TRBD1 (5 bases). Germline CDR1 reads LGHNA; CDR2 reads YNFKEQ. CDR3 length: 11 residues. V lost 5 bases and J lost 11, with 13 bases in between. In nucleotides, the CDR3 is TGTGCCAGCAGCTTGGGGCAGGGCGAGTACTTC. It translates to CASSLGQGEYF.

The chain joins TRBV6-1 to TRBJ1-5, with a possible D match to TRBD1 (6 bases). The CDR3 runs to 11 residues. Germline V gene data show CDR1 as MNHNS and CDR2 as SASEGT. Trimming removed 10 bases from V and 6 bases from J, with 10 bases in between. DNA of the CDR3: TGTGCCACCACAGGGTCTCAGCCCCAGCATTTT. Translation: CATTGSQPQHF.

The chain carries TRBV7-2 and TRBJ1-1; D unclear. Trimming shortened V by 2 bases and J by 1 base, and 11 bases separated the two germline ends. The CDR3 runs 15 residues. Germline lookup yields CDR1 SGHTA and CDR2 FQGNSA. The CDR3 reads CASSLRTLGNTEAFF. In nucleotides, the CDR3 is TGTGCCAGCAGCTTACGGACCCTAGGGAACACTGAAGCTTTCTTT. Full variable domain (rest looked up from reference TRBV7-2 and TRBJ1-1): GAGVSQSPSNKVTEKGKDVELRCDPISGHTALYWYRQSLGQGLEFLIYFQGNSAPDKSGLPSDRFSAERTGGSVSTLTIQRTQQEDSAVYLCASSLRTLGNTEAFFGQGTRLTVV.

The V gene is TRBV6-6, the J gene TRBJ1-5, with 7 bases aligning to TRBD1. The CDR3 contains 15 residues. Germline CDR1 reads MNHNY; CDR2 reads SVGAGI (reference sequence). With 6 bases clipped from V and 5 bases from J, the junction kept 10 bases outside the gene matches. Here the CDR3 DNA reads TGTGCCAGCAGCGCCTCGAGGGGGCCGTATCAGCCCCAGCATTTT. Translated, it gives CASSASRGPYQPQHF.

This rearrangement joins TRBV6-1 to TRBJ2-1; 8 nucleotides match TRBD2. With 0 bases clipped from V and 9 bases from J, the junction kept 4 bases outside the gene matches. This CDR3 spans 14 amino acids. In germline, CDR1 is MNHNS, CDR2 SASEGT. The CDR3 DNA is TGTGCCAGCAGTGAAGCAGGACTAGCAAGTGAGCAGTTCTTC. It translates to CASSEAGLASEQFF.

The chain is built from TRBV30 and TRBJ1-1; D gene unclear. V gave up 0 bases and J gave up 3 bases, with 8 bases separating them. The CDR3 is 13 amino acids. Looked up from germline, CDR1 is GTSNPN and CDR2 is SVGIG (reference sequence). In DNA, the CDR3 is TGTGCCTGGAGTGTAGATGGATACACTGAAGCTTTCTTT. This gives the protein CAWSVDGYTEAFF.

The CDR3 spells CASSLGPGQGQETQYF. The CDR3 DNA sequence: TGTGCCAGCAGCTTGGGACCCGGACAGGGCCAAGAGACCCAGTACTTC. The chain has TRBV7-7 and TRBJ2-5; 8 bases fit TRBD1. CDR1 SSHAT and CDR2 FNYEAQ come from the germline V gene (reference sequence). CDR3 length: 16 residues. The V segment lost 3 bases and the J segment 1 base; nucleotides outside the gene matches: 7.

This clone has only one observation. CDR3 in DNA: TGCGCCAGCAGTGAAGGGCAGGACAGGAACACCGGGGAGCTGTTTTTT. Its protein product is CASSEGQDRNTGELFF. The V call is TRBV10-2, the J call TRBJ2-2, with D perhaps TRBD1 (6 bases). The CDR3 has 16 residues. Trimming left V 3 bases short and J 1 base short, with 12 bases between. CDR1 WSHSY and CDR2 SAAADI come from the germline V gene.

The CDR3: CASSPWGGANTGELFF. The DNA for the CDR3 is TGTGCCAGCAGCCCGTGGGGAGGGGCGAACACCGGGGAGCTGTTTTTT. The chain has TRBV11-3 and TRBJ2-2, with 7 bases that match TRBD2. Germline V CDR1 and CDR2: SGHNT, YENEEA. V trimming: 5 bases; J trimming: 0 bases; junction bases outside the gene matches: 6. The CDR3 runs 16 residues.